Below, one TCR beta chain is given with its context. The sample originates from a study of blood T cell repertoires in COVID-19. For the study at large: PBMCs, B-cell-depleted T cells, or T cells were the source of the cDNA or gDNA that made up the material.

The assay was immunoSEQ multiplex PCR, and TCRdb's table has in-frame clones only and misses some. Of a few hundred thousand clones in the sample, about 86% were seen once. The CDR3 runs 16 residues. The germline V gene has CDR1 LNHDA and CDR2 SQIVND (reference sequence). V shed 4 bases, J shed 3 bases, and the junction held 8 bases outside the gene matches. The sequenced sample consisted of PBMCs or T cells enriched from blood (not recorded which). The TCR sequence derives from a woman in her forties with acute COVID-19. The chain is built from TRBV19 and TRBJ2-3; 9 nucleotides match TRBD2. The CDR3 bases are TGTGCCAGTAGTAAAGTTCCGGGACTAGCTACAGATACGCAGTATTTT. Translated, it gives CASSKVPGLATDTQYF.